Listed below are T cell receptor beta chains from one sample, sequenced in a study of technical replicates of blood from a few donors. Only in-frame clones appear in the TCRdb table, and some are missing; sequencing was by immunoSEQ multiplex PCR. The table lists about 9,400 clones, 90% to 95% of them singletons, with roughly 10% in the top ten. Sequencing used PBMCs. The receptors originated from a human donor in good health. The conserved cysteine and the conserved F or W are not part of the CDR3 here. The order of the fields is clone size, J gene, V gene, CDR3 protein. The size of a clone is reported for some rows only, either as once, few or many, or as a class for expanded clones.

NA | TRBJ1-1 | TRBV5-1 | ASSGGQGSNTEAF
NA | TRBJ1-1 | TRBV2 | ASIESVTEAF
NA | TRBJ2-3 | TRBV29-1 | IISGRAGTDTQY
NA | TRBJ2-1 | TRBV7-8 | ASSLTSPLAGVVDEQF
NA | TRBJ1-5 | TRBV27 | ASSSLPPGQVYNQPQH
NA | TRBJ1-2 | TRBV14 | ASSQDRRLQNYGYT
NA | TRBJ2-7 | TRBV7-9 | ASSLVLSSYEQY
NA | TRBJ2-3 | TRBV5-5 | ASSSGNRGANTDTQY
NA | TRBJ2-1 | TRBV18 | ASSPLVGENEQF
NA | TRBJ1-2 | TRBV21-1 | ASSKSRTGAHGYT
NA | TRBJ2-7 | TRBV27 | ASSFTGAYEQY
once | TRBJ2-2 | TRBV7-7 | ASSPTSSNTGELF
NA | TRBJ2-1 | TRBV11-3 | ASSLEGASGSGEQF
NA | TRBJ2-7 | TRBV7-9 | ASSPGLAGHSYEQY
NA | TRBJ2-2 | TRBV6-5 | ASSYGGGTPGELF
NA | TRBJ2-3 | TRBV5-1 | ASSASGAMSDTQY
NA | TRBJ2-1 | TRBV7-9 | ASSRQGKGNEQF
NA | TRBJ2-1 | TRBV2 | ASSEFRGRAGNEQF
NA | TRBJ1-1 | TRBV5-4 | ASGAGSPLAGTEAF
once | TRBJ1-4 | TRBV10-3 | AINGTPVGEKLF
NA | TRBJ2-1 | TRBV21-1 | ASSGADEQF
NA | TRBJ2-3 | TRBV2 | ASTGTRSLNTQY
few | TRBJ1-5 | TRBV2 | ASSVGQSGNQPQH
NA | TRBJ1-2 | TRBV12-5 | ASGLANDRVIDGYT
NA | TRBJ2-1 | TRBV6-5 | ANPSPGGSYGEQF
NA | TRBJ2-1 | TRBV5-1 | ASSEGLAGGNEQF
NA | TRBJ2-2 | TRBV30 | AWNQAMPGELF
NA | TRBJ2-2 | TRBV7-7 | ASSLGGLVNTGELF
NA | TRBJ1-2 | TRBV5-1 | ASSPGTGAGQRYGYT
NA | TRBJ1-1 | TRBV6-1 | ASSEEGVNTEAF
NA | TRBJ2-1 | TRBV7-6 | ASSYIGDEQF
NA | TRBJ1-2 | TRBV18 | ASSPVGTGTYGYT
NA | TRBJ2-3 | TRBV19 | ASAYAFTDTQY
NA | TRBJ2-1 | TRBV18 | ASSSGTPTGSSYNEQF
NA | TRBJ1-1 | TRBV5-1 | ASSPGQIYTEAF
once | TRBJ2-7 | TRBV5-6 | ASSSTGGGEQY
NA | TRBJ1-1 | TRBV5-1 | ASSFGTENTEAF
once | TRBJ2-5 | TRBV29-1 | SVKQSIWETQY
once | TRBJ2-5 | TRBV5-6 | ASSSYTGGGETQY
NA | TRBJ2-5 | TRBV14 | ASSQDGGLKTQY
NA | TRBJ2-5 | TRBV5-1 | ASSHGLATFQETQY
NA | TRBJ1-2 | TRBV7-9 | ASSSTRTGGDTGGYT
once | TRBJ2-1 | TRBV29-1 | SVEDRGTSGPYEQF
NA | TRBJ2-7 | TRBV19 | ASSTREATYEQY
NA | TRBJ1-1 | TRBV12-5 | ASALLVRRPLTEAF
NA | TRBJ1-1 | TRBV29-1 | SVLTGMNTEAF
NA | TRBJ2-2 | TRBV25-1 | ASGQGAGTGELF
NA | TRBJ1-2 | TRBV29-1 | SIHQSGSAGPSGDYGYT
NA | TRBJ2-1 | TRBV27 | ASVPGLAGGFNEQF
once | TRBJ1-1 | TRBV20-1 | SASWNTEAF
NA | TRBJ2-7 | TRBV12-5 | ASGPPDRDYEQY
NA | TRBJ1-2 | TRBV14 | ASSQRAGGYGYT
few | TRBJ1-3 | TRBV14 | ASSRGTAGNTIY
NA | TRBJ1-1 | TRBV7-9 | ASSGVIYTEAF
NA | TRBJ2-7 | TRBV14 | ASSQEVLGYEQY
NA | TRBJ2-1 | TRBV9 | ASSVRRAQGLNEQF